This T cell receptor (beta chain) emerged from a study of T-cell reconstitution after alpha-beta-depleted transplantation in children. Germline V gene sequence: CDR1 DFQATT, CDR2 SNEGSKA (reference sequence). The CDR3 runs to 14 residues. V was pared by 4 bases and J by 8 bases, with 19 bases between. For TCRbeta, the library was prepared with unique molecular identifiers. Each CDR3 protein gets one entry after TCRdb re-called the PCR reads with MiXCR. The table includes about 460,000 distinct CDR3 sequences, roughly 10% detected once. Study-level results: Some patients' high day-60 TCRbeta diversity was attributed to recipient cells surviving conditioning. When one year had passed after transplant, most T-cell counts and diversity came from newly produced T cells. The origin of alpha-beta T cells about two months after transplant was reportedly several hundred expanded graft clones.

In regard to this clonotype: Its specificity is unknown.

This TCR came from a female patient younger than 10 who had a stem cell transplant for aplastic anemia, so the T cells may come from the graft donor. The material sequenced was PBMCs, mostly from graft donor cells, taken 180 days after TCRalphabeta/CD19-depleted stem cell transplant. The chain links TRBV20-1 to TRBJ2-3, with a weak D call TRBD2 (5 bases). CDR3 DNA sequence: TGCAGTGCTAAACCCCTGGGGAGTCGGGGTACGCAGTATTTT. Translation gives CSAKPLGSRGTQYF.